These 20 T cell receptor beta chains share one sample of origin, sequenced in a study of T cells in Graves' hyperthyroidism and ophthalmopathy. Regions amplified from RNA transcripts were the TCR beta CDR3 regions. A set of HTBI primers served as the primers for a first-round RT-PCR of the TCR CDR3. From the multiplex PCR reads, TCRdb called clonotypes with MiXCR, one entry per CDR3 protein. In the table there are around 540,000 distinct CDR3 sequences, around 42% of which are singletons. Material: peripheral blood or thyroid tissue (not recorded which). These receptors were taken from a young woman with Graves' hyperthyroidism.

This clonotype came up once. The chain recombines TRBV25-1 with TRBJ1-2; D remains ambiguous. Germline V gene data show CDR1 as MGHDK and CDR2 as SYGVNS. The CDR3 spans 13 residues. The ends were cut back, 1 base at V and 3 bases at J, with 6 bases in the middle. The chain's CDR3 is CASSESFHYGYTF. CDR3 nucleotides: TGTGCCAGCAGTGAATCTTTTCACTATGGCTACACCTTC.

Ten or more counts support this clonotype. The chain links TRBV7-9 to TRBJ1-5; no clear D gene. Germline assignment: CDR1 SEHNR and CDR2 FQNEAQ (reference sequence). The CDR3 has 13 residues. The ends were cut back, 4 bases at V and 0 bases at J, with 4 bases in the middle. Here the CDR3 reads CASSSNSNQPQHF. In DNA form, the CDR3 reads TGTGCCAGCAGCTCCAATAGCAATCAGCCCCAGCATTTT.

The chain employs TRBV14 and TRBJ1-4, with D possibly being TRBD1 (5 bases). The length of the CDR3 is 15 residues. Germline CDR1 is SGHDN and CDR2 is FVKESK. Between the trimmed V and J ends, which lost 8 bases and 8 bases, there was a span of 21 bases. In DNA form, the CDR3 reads TGTGCCAGCTCACCACCGGACGGGGCAGGGGAAAAACTGTTTTTT. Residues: CASSPPDGAGEKLFF.

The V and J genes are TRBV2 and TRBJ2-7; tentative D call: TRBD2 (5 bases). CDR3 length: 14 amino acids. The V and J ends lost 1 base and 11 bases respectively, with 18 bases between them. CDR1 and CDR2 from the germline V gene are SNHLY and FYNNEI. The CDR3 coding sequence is TGTGCCAGCAGTGAAGAACAGCGGAGCGAAAAAAAGTACTTC. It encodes CASSEEQRSEKKYF.

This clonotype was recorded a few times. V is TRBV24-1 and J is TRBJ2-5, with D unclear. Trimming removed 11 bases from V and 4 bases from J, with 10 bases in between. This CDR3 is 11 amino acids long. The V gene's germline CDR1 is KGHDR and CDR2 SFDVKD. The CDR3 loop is CASKWGETQYF. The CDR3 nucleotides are TGTGCCAGCAAGTGGGGAGAGACCCAGTACTTC.

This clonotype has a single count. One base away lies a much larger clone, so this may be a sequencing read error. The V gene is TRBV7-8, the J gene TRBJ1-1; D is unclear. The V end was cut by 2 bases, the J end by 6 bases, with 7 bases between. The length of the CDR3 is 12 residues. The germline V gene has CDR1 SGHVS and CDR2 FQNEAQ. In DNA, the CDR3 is TGTGCCAGCAGCTTACTCACTGCTGAAGCTTTCTTT. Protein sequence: CASSLLTAEAFF.

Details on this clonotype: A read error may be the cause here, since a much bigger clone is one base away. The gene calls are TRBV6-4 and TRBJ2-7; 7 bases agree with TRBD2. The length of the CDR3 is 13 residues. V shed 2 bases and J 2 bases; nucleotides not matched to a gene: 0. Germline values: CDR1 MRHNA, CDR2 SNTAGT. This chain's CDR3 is CASSDGLAYEQYF. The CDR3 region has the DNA TGTGCCAGCAGTGACGGACTAGCCTACGAGCAGTACTTC.

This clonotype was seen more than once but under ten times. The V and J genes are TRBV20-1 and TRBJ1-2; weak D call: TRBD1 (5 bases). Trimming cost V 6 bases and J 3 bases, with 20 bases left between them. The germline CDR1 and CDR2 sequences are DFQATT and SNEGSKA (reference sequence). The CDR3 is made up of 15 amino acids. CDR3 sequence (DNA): TGCAGTGCCAGACCCCCCGGGACGTACGACTATGGCTACACCTTC. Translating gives CSARPPGTYDYGYTF.

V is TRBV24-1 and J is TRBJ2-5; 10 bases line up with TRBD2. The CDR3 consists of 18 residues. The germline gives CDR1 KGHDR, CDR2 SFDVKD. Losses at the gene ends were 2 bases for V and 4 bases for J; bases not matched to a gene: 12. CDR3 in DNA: TGTGCCACCAGTGATTCCCAGGGGACTAGCGCGGGGGGAGAGACCCAGTACTTC. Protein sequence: CATSDSQGTSAGGETQYF.

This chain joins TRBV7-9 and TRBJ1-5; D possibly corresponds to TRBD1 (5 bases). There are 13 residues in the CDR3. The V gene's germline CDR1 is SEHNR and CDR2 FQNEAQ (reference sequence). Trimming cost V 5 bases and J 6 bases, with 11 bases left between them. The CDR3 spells CASSRGTSQPQHF. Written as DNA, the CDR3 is TGTGCCAGCAGCAGAGGGACCTCTCAGCCCCAGCATTTT. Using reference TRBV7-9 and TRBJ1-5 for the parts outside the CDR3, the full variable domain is DTGVSQNPRHKITKRGQNVTFRCDPISEHNRLYWYRQTLGQGPEFLTYFQNEAQLEKSRLLSDRFSAERPKGSFSTLEIQRTEQGDSAMYLCASSRGTSQPQHFGDGTRLSIL.

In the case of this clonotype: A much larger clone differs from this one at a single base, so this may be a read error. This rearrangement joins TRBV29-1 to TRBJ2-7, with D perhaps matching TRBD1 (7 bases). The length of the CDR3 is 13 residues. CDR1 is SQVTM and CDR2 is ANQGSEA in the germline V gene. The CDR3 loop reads CSVVQGGIYEQCF. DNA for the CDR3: TGCAGCGTCGTCCAGGGGGGAATCTACGAGCAGTGCTTC.

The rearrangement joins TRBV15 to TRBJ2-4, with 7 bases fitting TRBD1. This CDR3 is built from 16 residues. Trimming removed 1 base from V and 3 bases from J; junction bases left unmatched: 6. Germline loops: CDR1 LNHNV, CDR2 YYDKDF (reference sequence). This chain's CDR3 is CATSRGQGFDKNIQYF. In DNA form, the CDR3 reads TGTGCCACCAGCAGAGGACAGGGATTCGACAAAAACATTCAGTACTTC.

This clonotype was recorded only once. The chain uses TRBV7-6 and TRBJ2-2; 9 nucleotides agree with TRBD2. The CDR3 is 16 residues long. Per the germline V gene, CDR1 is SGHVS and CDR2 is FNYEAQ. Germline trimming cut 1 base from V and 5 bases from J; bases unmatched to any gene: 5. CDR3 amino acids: CASSLETSGPTGELFF. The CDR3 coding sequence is TGTGCCAGCAGCTTAGAGACTAGCGGACCAACCGGGGAGCTGTTTTTT.

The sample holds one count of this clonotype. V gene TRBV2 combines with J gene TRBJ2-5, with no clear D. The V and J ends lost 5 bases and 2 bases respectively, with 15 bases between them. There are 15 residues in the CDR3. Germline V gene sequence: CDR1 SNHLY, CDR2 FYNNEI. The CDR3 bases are TGTGCCAGCAGTTCCGATGGACGGCGACAAGAGACCCAGTACTTC. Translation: CASSSDGRRQETQYF.

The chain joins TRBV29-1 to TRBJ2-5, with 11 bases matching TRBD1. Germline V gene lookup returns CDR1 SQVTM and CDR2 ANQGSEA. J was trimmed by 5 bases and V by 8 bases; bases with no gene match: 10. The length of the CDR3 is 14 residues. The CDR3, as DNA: TGCAGCTTAGCGGACAGGGGGCGTGGGGAGACCCAGTACTTC. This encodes CSLADRGRGETQYF.

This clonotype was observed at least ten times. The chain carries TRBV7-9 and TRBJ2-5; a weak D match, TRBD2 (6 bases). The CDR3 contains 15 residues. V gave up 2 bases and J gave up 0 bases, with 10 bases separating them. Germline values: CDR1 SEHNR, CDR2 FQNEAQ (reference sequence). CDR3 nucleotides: TGTGCCAGCAGCTTACGCGGGACGTACCAAGAGACCCAGTACTTC. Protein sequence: CASSLRGTYQETQYF.

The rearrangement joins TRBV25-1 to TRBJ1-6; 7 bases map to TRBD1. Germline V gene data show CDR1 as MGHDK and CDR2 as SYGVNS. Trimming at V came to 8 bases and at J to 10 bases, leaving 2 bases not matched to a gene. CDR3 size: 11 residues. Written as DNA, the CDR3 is TGTGCCAGCGGACAGGTGTCACCCCTCCACTTT. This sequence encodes CASGQVSPLHF.

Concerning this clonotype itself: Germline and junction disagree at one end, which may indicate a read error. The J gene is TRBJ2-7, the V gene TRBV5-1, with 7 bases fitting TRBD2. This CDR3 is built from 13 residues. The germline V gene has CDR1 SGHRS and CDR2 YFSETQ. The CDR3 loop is CASRTSASYERYF. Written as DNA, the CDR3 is TGCGCCAGCCGCACTAGCGCGAGCTACGAGCGGTACTTC. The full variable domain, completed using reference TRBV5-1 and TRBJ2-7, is KAGVTQTPRYLIKTRGQQVTLSCSPISGHRSVSWYQQTPGQGLQFLFEYFSETQRNKGNFPGRFSGRQFSNSRSEMNVSTLELGDSALYLCASRTSASYERYFGPGTRLTVT.

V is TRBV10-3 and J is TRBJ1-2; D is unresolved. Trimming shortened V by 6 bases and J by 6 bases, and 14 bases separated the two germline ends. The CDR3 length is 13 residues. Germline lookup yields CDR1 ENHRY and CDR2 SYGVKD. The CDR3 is CAISQGGRNGYTF. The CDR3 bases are TGTGCCATCAGCCAAGGAGGGCGGAATGGCTACACCTTC.

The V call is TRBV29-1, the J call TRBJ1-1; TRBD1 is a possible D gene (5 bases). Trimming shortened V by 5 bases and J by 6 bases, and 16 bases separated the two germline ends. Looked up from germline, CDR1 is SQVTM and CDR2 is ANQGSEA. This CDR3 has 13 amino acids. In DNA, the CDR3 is TGCAGCGTTCTAGGGGCGGTGAGCCCTGAAGCTTTCTTT. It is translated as CSVLGAVSPEAFF.